The 24 T cell receptor beta chains below come from one sample, sequenced in a study of shared T cell receptors in the human thymus. The table came from immunoSEQ multiplex PCR; TCRdb's copy has only in-frame clones and leaves some out. The data contain hundreds of thousands of clones, about 89% of them singletons. The sample also formed part of further work on human thymus T cells.

Specimen: thymocytes. The origin of the receptors is a boy less than two years old with a congenital heart defect.

The chain links TRBV20-1 to TRBJ2-1; no firm D call. Looked up from germline, CDR1 is DFQATT and CDR2 is SNEGSKA (reference sequence). V was clipped by 4 bases and J by 8 bases, with 9 bases between them. The CDR3 is made up of 11 amino acids. The DNA of the CDR3 is TGCAGTGCTACATCGGTAGATGAGCAGTTCTTC. It yields the protein CSATSVDEQFF.

The chain uses TRBV5-1 and TRBJ2-3, with 11 bases fitting TRBD2. CDR1 and CDR2 from the germline V gene are SGHRS and YFSETQ. The CDR3 runs 16 residues. With 3 bases clipped from V and 0 bases from J, the junction kept 3 bases outside the gene matches. The CDR3 bases are TGCGCCAGCAGCTCTACTAGCGGGGGCAGCACAGATACGCAGTATTTT. Translating it yields CASSSTSGGSTDTQYF.

This clone has just a few counts. This chain's CDR3 is CASRTKQRTGNEQFF. In nucleotides, the CDR3 is TGTGCCAGCAGAACAAAGCAGAGGACGGGGAATGAGCAGTTCTTC. The genes are TRBV11-2 and TRBJ2-1, with D possibly TRBD2 on 5 matching bases. The CDR3 covers 15 residues. Germline V gene sequence: CDR1 SGHAT, CDR2 FQNNGV. The V and J ends lost 6 bases and 7 bases respectively, with 19 bases between them.

The chain recombines TRBV15 with TRBJ1-5; TRBD1 is a possible D gene (5 bases). The V and J ends lost 5 bases and 7 bases respectively, with 15 bases between them. The CDR3 covers 14 residues. In germline, CDR1 is LNHNV, CDR2 YYDKDF (reference sequence). DNA for the CDR3: TGTGCCACCAGCCCGTCGACAGCCCGCCAGCCCCAGCATTTT. Its translation: CATSPSTARQPQHF.

This clone was observed a handful of times. The CDR3 bases are TGCGCCAGCAGCCTGCAATCCGGACACCCCTACGAGCAGTACTTC. It translates to CASSLQSGHPYEQYF. This chain uses TRBV4-3 with TRBJ2-7, with D maybe TRBD1 (5 bases). Looked up from germline, CDR1 is LGHNA and CDR2 is YSLEER. Between the trimmed V and J ends, which lost 4 bases and 2 bases, there was a span of 15 bases. CDR3 length: 15 residues.

The chain carries TRBV18 and TRBJ2-5; D gene ambiguous. CDR3 length: 13 residues. Looked up from germline, CDR1 is KGHSH and CDR2 is LQKENI. Trimming cost V 2 bases and J 5 bases, with 9 bases left between them. CDR3 region: CASSPGVMETQYF. DNA for the CDR3: TGTGCCAGCTCACCAGGAGTAATGGAGACCCAGTACTTC. The whole variable domain, remainder taken from reference TRBV18 and TRBJ2-5, is NAGVMQNPRHLVRRRGQEARLRCSPMKGHSHVYWYRQLPEEGLKFMVYLQKENIIDESGMPKERFSAEFPKEGPSILRIQQVVRGDSAAYFCASSPGVMETQYFGPGTRLLVL.

The rearrangement joins TRBV28 to TRBJ1-4; 9 bases are a match to TRBD1. Germline V gives CDR1 MDHEN, CDR2 SYDVKM. The CDR3 length is 19 residues. The ends lost 4 bases at V and 6 bases at J; junction bases unmatched: 18. The CDR3 coding sequence is TGTGCCAGCAGTTCCACTTGGTCGAGGGACAGGGTATGGGATGAAAAACTGTTTTTT. Its translation: CASSSTWSRDRVWDEKLFF.

This chain connects TRBV6-6 to TRBJ2-7, with a possible D match to TRBD1 (6 bases). Trimming took off 5 bases at V and 0 bases at J, with 14 bases between the two ends. Per germline, CDR1 MNHNY and CDR2 SVGAGI (reference sequence). The CDR3 loop spans 15 amino acids. The CDR3: CASSHPGHLSYEQYF. The CDR3 coding sequence is TGTGCCAGCAGTCATCCGGGACACCTCTCCTACGAGCAGTACTTC.

The chain couples TRBV5-4 to TRBJ1-1; 8 bases align to TRBD1. Germline V gives CDR1 SGHNT, CDR2 YYREEE (reference sequence). With V trimmed by 10 bases and J by 3 bases, 11 bases remained unmatched. CDR3 length: 14 amino acids. The CDR3 is CAGRQGTGDTEAFF. The CDR3, as DNA: TGTGCCGGCCGCCAGGGGACAGGTGACACTGAAGCTTTCTTT.

The J gene is TRBJ2-1, the V gene TRBV11-2, with D tentatively TRBD2 (5 bases). This CDR3 comprises 16 residues. Trimming took off 1 base at V and 0 bases at J, with 10 bases between the two ends. Looked up from germline, CDR1 is SGHAT and CDR2 is FQNNGV. The CDR3 DNA follows: TGTGCCAGCAGCTTAGTAGGAGCGGCCTCCTACAATGAGCAGTTCTTC. It is translated as CASSLVGAASYNEQFF.

The V and J genes are TRBV6-6 and TRBJ2-2; a weak D match, TRBD2 (5 bases). Trimming took off 6 bases at V and 8 bases at J, with 10 bases between the two ends. CDR1 and CDR2 from the germline V gene are MNHNY and SVGAGI (reference sequence). This CDR3 spans 12 amino acids. The CDR3 region is CASSTGSGELFF. Here the CDR3 DNA reads TGTGCCAGCAGCACGGGGTCGGGGGAGCTGTTTTTT.

The rearrangement joins TRBV10-3 to TRBJ2-3; possibly TRBD2 for D (6 bases). The CDR3 loop spans 15 amino acids. Germline V CDR1 and CDR2: ENHRY, SYGVKD. V lost 4 bases, J lost 1 base, and 12 bases lay in between. This CDR3 reads CAISAETSGTDTQYF. The CDR3 DNA reads as TGTGCCATCAGTGCCGAGACTAGTGGCACAGATACGCAGTATTTT.

The CDR3 sequence: CASIVTRDRRAFATNEKLFF. The CDR3 DNA reads as TGTGCCAGCATCGTGACGCGGGACCGGCGAGCCTTTGCAACTAATGAAAAACTGTTTTTT. The chain couples TRBV2 to TRBJ1-4, with D perhaps matching TRBD1 (5 bases). Germline V CDR1 and CDR2: SNHLY, FYNNEI. The CDR3 extends over 20 amino acids. Trimming stripped 7 bases from V and 0 bases from J, with 27 bases between.

The chain joins TRBV5-1 to TRBJ2-3; 7 positions match TRBD2. The CDR3 extends over 15 amino acids. The junction had 4 bases not matched to a gene; V was cut back by 0 bases and J by 3 bases. Germline CDR1 and CDR2: SGHRS and YFSETQ. Written as DNA, the CDR3 is TGCGCCAGCAGCTTGGCGCGGGAGCGAACAGATACGCAGTATTTT. It yields the protein CASSLARERTDTQYF.

The rearrangement uses TRBV5-1 and TRBJ2-5, with TRBD2 matching over 13 bases. The germline CDR1 and CDR2 sequences are SGHRS and YFSETQ. Losses at the gene ends were 1 base for V and 5 bases for J; bases not matched to a gene: 8. This CDR3 is built from 17 residues. The DNA of the CDR3 is TGCGCCAGCAGCTTGACACTAGCGGGGGGGCCCCTGGAGACCCAGTACTTC. The encoded protein is CASSLTLAGGPLETQYF.

J is TRBJ2-1 and V is TRBV7-9; 7 bases fit TRBD2. The CDR3 length is 17 residues. V lost 4 bases to trimming and J lost 5 bases; unmatched junction nucleotides: 14. CDR1 is SEHNR, CDR2 FQNEAQ, per germline (reference sequence). The CDR3 spells CASSSQSGGGWHNEQFF. CDR3 DNA: TGTGCCAGCAGCTCGCAATCCGGCGGGGGATGGCACAATGAGCAGTTCTTC.

The J gene is TRBJ1-5, the V gene TRBV4-3, with D possibly matching TRBD1 (5 bases). The CDR3 totals 21 residues. Trimming stripped 0 bases from V and 0 bases from J, with 24 bases between. In germline, CDR1 is LGHNA, CDR2 YSLEER. The CDR3 region has the DNA TGCGCCAGCAGCCAAGATCTTTTTTACAGGTCGTCCATTTATAGCAATCAGCCCCAGCATTTT. Its translation: CASSQDLFYRSSIYSNQPQHF.

J is TRBJ1-1 and V is TRBV18, with TRBD1 matching 7 bases. CDR3 size: 14 residues. V lost 2 bases, J lost 5 bases, and 5 bases stayed unmatched. Germline V CDR1 and CDR2: KGHSH, LQKENI. The CDR3 spells CASSPTTGVTEAFF. The CDR3 bases are TGTGCCAGCTCACCAACCACAGGGGTAACTGAAGCTTTCTTT.

This clone was found once. The V and J genes are TRBV6-7 and TRBJ2-7; perhaps TRBD2 as D (6 bases). TRBV6-7 is flagged as an ORF with uncertain function. The CDR3 has 14 residues. V was cut by 5 bases and J by 3 bases, with 14 bases left in between. The CDR3 loop reads CASSTIAALYEQYF. The CDR3 coding sequence is TGTGCCAGCAGTACCATAGCGGCCCTCTACGAGCAGTACTTC.

This chain connects TRBV5-1 to TRBJ2-7; 7 nucleotides line up with TRBD1. V shed 4 bases, J shed 0 bases, and the junction held 7 bases outside the gene matches. Germline CDR1 reads SGHRS; CDR2 reads YFSETQ. The CDR3 spans 15 residues. CDR3 coding DNA: TGCGCCAGCAGCCCCGGACAGGCGACCTCCTACGAGCAGTACTTC. Protein: CASSPGQATSYEQYF.

The count of this clone is one. The chain joins TRBV27 to TRBJ2-7; 10 bases align to TRBD1. Germline values: CDR1 MNHEY, CDR2 SMNVEV (reference sequence). The CDR3 is 14 residues long. V trimming: 5 bases; J trimming: 1 base; junction bases outside the gene matches: 2. CDR3 amino acids: CASSRDRGSYEQYF. The CDR3 region has the DNA TGTGCCAGCAGTCGGGACAGGGGATCCTACGAGCAGTACTTC.

Turning to this clone: This CDR3 is also generated by other DNA sequences in the sample. This sequence joins TRBV2 and TRBJ1-1; a possible D gene is TRBD1 (6 bases). The germline gives CDR1 SNHLY, CDR2 FYNNEI. The CDR3 loop spans 12 amino acids. V was trimmed by 6 bases and J by 3 bases, leaving 8 bases between them. The CDR3 bases are TGTGCCAGCAGCTCAGGGGACACTGAAGCTTTCTTT. Translating it yields CASSSGDTEAFF.

CDR3 loop: CTSSQDRAGGYSETQYF. The CDR3 region has the DNA TGCACCAGCAGCCAAGATCGGGCGGGAGGTTATTCGGAGACCCAGTACTTC. The chain combines TRBV1 with TRBJ2-5; the D segment call TRBD2 is taken from the table without a DNA check. TRBV1 is termed a pseudogene. The CDR3 spans 17 residues.

The rearrangement links TRBV30 to TRBJ1-3, with a weak D call TRBD1 (6 bases). V was cut by 1 base and J by 7 bases, with 14 bases left in between. CDR1 is GTSNPN and CDR2 is SVGIG in the germline V gene (reference sequence). There are 14 residues in the CDR3. The CDR3 bases are TGTGCCTGGAGTGACAGGGAAGAAGGTAACACCATATATTTT. Amino acids: CAWSDREEGNTIYF.